This TCR beta chain was obtained from a study of blood T cell repertoires in COVID-19. Background on the study: Samples of COVID-19 (acute and convalescent) were obtained from the United States, Italy and Spain. From T cells, B-cell-depleted T cells, or PBMCs came the material, which was cDNA or gDNA.

How the authors handled the data: Estimates of nucleated cell counts were drawn from the amplification of reference gene primers. Repertoires were generated with immunoSEQ multiplex PCR, while TCRdb's copy carries only in-frame clones and drops some. The V and J calls and clone size come from that table; D and trimming were worked out from the DNA. The data show around 170,000 clones, roughly 86% seen once. This CDR3 comprises 14 residues. Trimming removed 3 bases at V and 2 bases at J, with 10 bases between. The germline V gene has CDR1 MNHEY and CDR2 SMNVEV (reference sequence). In its sample, this clone was seen once.

The chain carries TRBV27 and TRBJ1-1; a possible D gene is TRBD1 (5 bases). This TCR was sampled from a young woman with active or convalescent COVID-19. What was sequenced was peripheral blood. The CDR3 DNA sequence: TGTGCCAGCAGTTTTGGGGACTTTAACACTGAAGCTTTCTTT. Its protein product is CASSFGDFNTEAFF.